A selection of T cell receptor beta chains follows, all from one sample in a study of blood T cells in healthy people across ages. Each CDR3 protein is one row after TCRdb ran MiXCR on the 5' RACE reads. Of some 920,000 distinct CDR3 sequences listed, roughly half are singletons. The specimen was blood. The receptor source for this set is a woman aged 60-75 years in good health. CDR3s include the opening cysteine and the closing phenylalanine or tryptophan. Each record gives: J gene, D gene, V gene, clone size, CDR3 DNA, CDR3 protein. D genes are given only for firm matches. A clone size is listed for some rows: how often the clone was seen (once, few, many), or a class if it is expanded.

TRBJ2-7 NA TRBV5-1 NA TGCGCCAGCAGCTTCATCTCGGGGCAGGGGACCTACGAGCAGTACTTC CASSFISGQGTYEQYF
TRBJ2-5 NA TRBV20-1 NA TGCAGTGCTAGTGGTTACGGGTACCAAGAGACCCAGTACTTC CSASGYGYQETQYF
TRBJ1-1 NA TRBV10-3 NA TGTGCCATCAGTGAGCAGAACACTGAAGCTTTCTTT CAISEQNTEAFF
TRBJ1-6 NA TRBV4-1 NA TGCGCCAGCAGCCAAGGTCGGGGGAGGGATAATTCACCCCCCCACTTT CASSQGRGRDNSPPHF
TRBJ1-2 NA TRBV4-2 NA TGTGCCAGCAGCCATGGAGATAACTATGGCTACACCTTC CASSHGDNYGYTF
TRBJ1-2 NA TRBV4-1 NA TGCGCCAGCAGCCAACACACCGGGACCTCTGGGGGCTACACCTTC CASSQHTGTSGGYTF
TRBJ2-7 NA TRBV15 NA TGTGCCACCAGCAGAGATCCCCGGGTTTCCTACGAGCAGTACTTC CATSRDPRVSYEQYF
TRBJ1-1 NA TRBV27 NA TGTGCCAGCAGTTTATCGTCCGGGCCCGAAGCTTTCTTT CASSLSSGPEAFF
TRBJ2-5 NA TRBV24-1 NA TGTGCCACCAGTCAGGCGGGCCTCGGCCAAGAGACCCAGTACTTC CATSQAGLGQETQYF
TRBJ2-3 NA TRBV27 NA TGTGCCAACTCTTTTAGGCGCAGTTCTAGCACAGATACGCAGTATTTT CANSFRRSSSTDTQYF
TRBJ2-7 NA TRBV30 few TGTGCCTGGAGTGTACTAGTCCGGGGTACCTACGAGCAGTACTTC CAWSVLVRGTYEQYF
TRBJ2-6 NA TRBV27 many TGTGCCAGCAGTTACGGGGCCAACGTCCTGACTTTC CASSYGANVLTF
TRBJ2-6 NA TRBV12-3/TRBV12-4 few TGTGCCAGCAGTTTTGACCCTGGGGCCAACGTCCTGACTTTC CASSFDPGANVLTF
TRBJ2-5 TRBD2 TRBV13 NA TGTGCCAGCAGCCCACTCCGACTAGCGGGAGATGAGACCCAGTACTTC CASSPLRLAGDETQYF
TRBJ2-3 TRBD2 TRBV7-8 NA TGTGCCAGCAGGGTGGATACTTCTAGCGGGAAGCGGTATTTT CASRVDTSSGKRYF
TRBJ2-7 TRBD1 TRBV7-6 NA TGTGCCAGCGCGCCCCAGACAGGGGGCGGCTACGAGCAGTACTTC CASAPQTGGGYEQYF
TRBJ2-2 NA TRBV6-5 NA TGTGCCAGCAGGGCAGCGGATCGAAACACCGGGGAGCTGTTTTTT CASRAADRNTGELFF
TRBJ1-1 NA TRBV6-2/TRBV6-3 NA TGTGCCAGCAGTTACACTCAGTGGGATGGCACTGAAGCTTTCTTT CASSYTQWDGTEAFF
TRBJ2-7 TRBD2 TRBV11-2 NA TGTGCCAGCAGCTCGGGACTAGCGGGAGCCCACGAGCAGTACTTC CASSSGLAGAHEQYF
TRBJ2-7 NA TRBV4-1 few TGCGCCAGCAGCCAAGGGGTGGCCTACGAGCAGTACTTC CASSQGVAYEQYF
TRBJ2-1 TRBD2 TRBV29-1 NA TGCAGCGTGATGGGACTAGCGGGAGGGCCCCCTGGGGATGAGCAGTTCTTC CSVMGLAGGPPGDEQFF
TRBJ2-7 TRBD2 TRBV20-1 few TGCAGTGCTAGAGTAACTAGCGGAGAGCAGTACTTC CSARVTSGEQYF
TRBJ2-1 TRBD2 TRBV10-2 NA TGCGCCAGCACGCCGGGACTAGTACAAAATGAGCAGTTCTTC CASTPGLVQNEQFF
TRBJ2-1 NA TRBV20-1 NA TGCAGTGCTAGAGATCACCCGGGACGGGAGCAGTTCTTC CSARDHPGREQFF
TRBJ2-7 TRBD1 TRBV5-1 once TGCGCCAGCAGCCCCACCAGGTCGGGACAGGCATTGTACGAGCAGTACTTC CASSPTRSGQALYEQYF
TRBJ1-2 NA TRBV28 NA TGTGCCAGCAGTTTCGGAGGCAGGACGTACTATGGCTACACCTTC CASSFGGRTYYGYTF
TRBJ2-7 TRBD1 TRBV2 NA TGTGCCAGCAGCACCGCGGGACAGGGGTCCTACGAGCAGTACTTC CASSTAGQGSYEQYF
TRBJ2-1 NA TRBV7-2 NA TGTGCCAGCAGCCCCGGGAGGGCCAGGGGGAATGAGCAGTTCTTC CASSPGRARGNEQFF
TRBJ2-5 NA TRBV20-1 NA TGCAGTGCTAGCGAAGGGAATCAAGGGACCCAGTACTTC CSASEGNQGTQYF
TRBJ2-2 NA TRBV5-1 NA TGCGCCAGCAGCTTGGGTCGCCCCATAAACACCGGGGAGCTGTTTTTT CASSLGRPINTGELFF
TRBJ2-3 TRBD1 TRBV3-1 NA TGTGCCGTCAGACTCAGGACAGGGATAGATACGCAGTATTTT CAVRLRTGIDTQYF
TRBJ2-5 NA TRBV7-3 NA TGTGCCAGCAGCGTACACAGACAAGAGACCCAGTACTTC CASSVHRQETQYF
TRBJ2-1 TRBD1 TRBV27 NA TGTGCCAGCAGAAGCCATGACAGGGGGTCCTACAATGAGCAGTTCTTC CASRSHDRGSYNEQFF
TRBJ2-1 TRBD1 TRBV5-1 NA TGCGCCAGCAGCTTGGTGGACAGGGATTACAATGAGCAGTTCTTC CASSLVDRDYNEQFF
TRBJ2-7 NA TRBV23-1 NA TGCGCCAGCAGTCAATGTATGCACGAGCAGTACTTC CASSQCMHEQYF
TRBJ2-1 NA TRBV6-1 NA TGTGCCAGCAGTGACGGTCGGCCTAGCGCCATGAATGAGCAGTTCTTC CASSDGRPSAMNEQFF
TRBJ2-1 NA TRBV10-3 NA TGTGCCATCAGTGAGTCGATTCGGGCCGAGGGGAATGAGCAGTTCTTC CAISESIRAEGNEQFF
TRBJ1-1 TRBD1 TRBV25-1 NA TGTGCCAGCAGTGAATCAGGACAGGGTGGATTCGGCACTGAAGCTTTCTTT CASSESGQGGFGTEAFF